The rows below give T cell receptor beta chains drawn from one sample of a study of CD8 T cells in ankylosing spondylitis. In TCRdb, the 5' RACE reads were re-called with MiXCR into one record per CDR3 protein. The table shows around 280,000 distinct CDR3 sequences, with roughly 20% occurring only once. Material: blood, either unsorted or a sorted T cell fraction (not recorded which). These receptors were taken from a male donor with ankylosing spondylitis or in good health (not recorded which). Both conserved end residues are part of each CDR3. Each record gives: clone size, J gene, CDR3 length, V gene, D gene, CDR3 DNA, CDR3 protein. A D gene is named only where the DNA matches it firmly. Expanded clones get a size class; other rows say once, few or many, or leave the size out.

size: many
J: TRBJ2-1
length: 14
V: TRBV3-1
D: TRBD2
DNA: TGTGCCAGCAGCCCCATGACTAGCAGTAATGAGCAGTTCTTC
CDR3: CASSPMTSSNEQFF

size: -
J: TRBJ2-1
length: 12
V: TRBV7-7
D: -
DNA: TGTGCCAGCAGCGTGAGAAACGATGAGCAGTTCTTC
CDR3: CASSVRNDEQFF

size: -
J: TRBJ2-3
length: 14
V: TRBV11-2
D: TRBD1
DNA: TGTGCCAGCAGCACACGACAGGGGTCAGATACGCAGTATTTT
CDR3: CASSTRQGSDTQYF

size: many
J: TRBJ2-1
length: 16
V: TRBV28
D: TRBD2
DNA: TGTGCCAGCACCCTGGGGCTAGCGGGGTCCTACAATGAGCAGTTCTTC
CDR3: CASTLGLAGSYNEQFF

size: -
J: TRBJ1-5
length: 15
V: TRBV7-6
D: -
DNA: TGTGCCAGCAGCTTAGGTGGGGCATCTTTTCAGCCCCAGCATTTT
CDR3: CASSLGGASFQPQHF

size: few
J: TRBJ2-6
length: 17
V: TRBV3-1
D: TRBD2
DNA: TGTGCCAGCAGCCAGGGGACTAGCGGGGGCGGGGCCAACGTCCTGACTTTC
CDR3: CASSQGTSGGGANVLTF

size: few
J: TRBJ2-1
length: 15
V: TRBV5-5
D: TRBD2
DNA: TGTGCCAGCAGCTTGTTAGCGGGGGTTTACAATGAGCAGTTCTTC
CDR3: CASSLLAGVYNEQFF

size: -
J: TRBJ2-3
length: 16
V: TRBV12-3/TRBV12-4
D: TRBD1
DNA: TGTGCCAGCAGTGCCAACAGGGGGTTACGATCAGATACGCAGTATTTT
CDR3: CASSANRGLRSDTQYF

size: few
J: TRBJ1-1
length: 13
V: TRBV12-3/TRBV12-4
D: -
DNA: TGTGCCAGCAGTATACCCGCAGGGGCTGAAGCTTTCTTT
CDR3: CASSIPAGAEAFF

size: -
J: TRBJ1-6
length: 16
V: TRBV6-1
D: -
DNA: TGTGCCAGCAGTGAACAGCGGACAGTCAATAATTCACCCCTCCACTTT
CDR3: CASSEQRTVNNSPLHF

size: -
J: TRBJ2-2
length: 14
V: TRBV27
D: -
DNA: TGTGCCAGCAGTTTAATTATGGCCACAGGGGAGCTGTTTTTT
CDR3: CASSLIMATGELFF

size: few
J: TRBJ2-1
length: 17
V: TRBV19
D: TRBD1
DNA: TGTGCCAGTAGTATGGGGGGAGGGACAGGGCCCTACAATGAGCAGTTCTTC
CDR3: CASSMGGGTGPYNEQFF

size: -
J: TRBJ2-2
length: 15
V: TRBV6-5
D: TRBD1
DNA: TGTGCCAGCAGTTACAATGACAGGGTAGCCGGGGAGCTGTTTTTT
CDR3: CASSYNDRVAGELFF